Sequencing of this T cell receptor beta chain was carried out in a study of cytomegalovirus exposure and HLA in healthy donors. Study details: Approximately 180 million T cells yielded approximately 100 million unique TCR beta sequences, as an earlier analysis found.

The CDR3 spans 17 residues. The V gene's germline CDR1 is MNHEY and CDR2 SMNVEV (reference sequence). Trimming cost V 0 bases and J 6 bases; bases outside gene matches: 12. Use of 60 Vbeta and 13 Jbeta primers characterized the PCR. Data came from immunoSEQ multiplex PCR; TCRdb stores just in-frame clones and leaves some out. The repertoire holds around 120,000 clones, with around 60% as singletons. The sample consisted of PBMCs. The V gene is TRBV27, the J gene TRBJ1-2, with 8 bases that match TRBD1. This receptor was taken from a middle-aged woman in good health and CMV-seropositive. The CDR3 is CASSLSMGQAPPHGYTF. The CDR3 coding sequence is TGTGCCAGCAGTTTATCTATGGGACAGGCCCCACCCCATGGCTACACCTTC.